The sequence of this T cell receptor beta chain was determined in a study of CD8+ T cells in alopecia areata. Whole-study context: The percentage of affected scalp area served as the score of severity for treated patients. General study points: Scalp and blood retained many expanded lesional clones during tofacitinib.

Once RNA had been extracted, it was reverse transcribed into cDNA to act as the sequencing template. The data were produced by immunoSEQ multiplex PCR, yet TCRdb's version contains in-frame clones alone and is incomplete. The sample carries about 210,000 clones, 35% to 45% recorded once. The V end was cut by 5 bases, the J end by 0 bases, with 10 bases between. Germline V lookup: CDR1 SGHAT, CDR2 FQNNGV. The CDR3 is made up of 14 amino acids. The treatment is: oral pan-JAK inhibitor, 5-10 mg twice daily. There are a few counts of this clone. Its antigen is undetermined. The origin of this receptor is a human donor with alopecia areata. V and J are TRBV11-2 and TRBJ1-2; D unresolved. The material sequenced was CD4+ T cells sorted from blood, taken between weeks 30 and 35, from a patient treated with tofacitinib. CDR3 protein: CASSLSPANYGYTF. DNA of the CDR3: TGTGCCAGCAGCCTGAGTCCAGCTAACTATGGCTACACCTTC. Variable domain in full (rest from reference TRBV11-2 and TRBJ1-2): EAGVAQSPRYKIIEKRQSVAFWCNPISGHATLYWYQQILGQGPKLLIQFQNNGVVDDSQLPKDRFSAERLKGVDSTLKIQPAKLEDSAVYLCASSLSPANYGYTFGSGTRLTVV.